Below are 25 T cell receptor beta chains sequenced from a single sample in a study of CD8 T cells in Susac syndrome. With random hexamers, roughly 0.5 to 1 ug RNA was reverse transcribed. From the immunoSEQ multiplex PCR reads, TCRdb called clonotypes with MiXCR, one entry per CDR3 protein. The data contain roughly 130,000 distinct CDR3 sequences, around 95% of them singletons. Input material: CD4+ T cells from PBMCs. These receptors all stem from a human donor with multiple sclerosis.

The V and J genes are TRBV30 and TRBJ2-2, with TRBD1 as a possible D gene (5 bases). The V end was cut by 7 bases, the J end by 3 bases, with 12 bases between. This CDR3 contains 13 residues. Looked up from germline, CDR1 is GTSNPN and CDR2 is SVGIG (reference sequence). This chain's CDR3 is CAFPTVDTGELFF. The CDR3, as DNA: TGTGCCTTTCCGACAGTGGACACCGGGGAGCTGTTTTTT.

V gene TRBV5-1 combines with J gene TRBJ1-2, with 7 bases matching TRBD1. The CDR3 contains 15 residues. The V and J ends lost 3 bases and 6 bases, in that order; junction bases with no gene match: 11. Germline V lookup: CDR1 SGHRS, CDR2 YFSETQ. CDR3 in amino acids: CASSSSSTGSDGYTF. CDR3 coding DNA: TGCGCCAGCAGCTCCTCATCGACAGGGTCGGATGGCTACACCTTC.

This sequence joins TRBV7-9 and TRBJ1-1; D call uncertain. Between the trimmed V and J ends, which lost 2 bases and 2 bases, there was a span of 9 bases. The CDR3 loop spans 14 amino acids. From germline, CDR1 is SEHNR and CDR2 FQNEAQ (reference sequence). The CDR3 nucleotides are TGTGCCAGCAGCTTATCAATCCCTAACACTGAAGCTTTCTTT. Its protein product is CASSLSIPNTEAFF.

This chain links TRBV7-2 with TRBJ1-1; 8 bases match TRBD1. Germline CDR1 reads SGHTA; CDR2 reads FQGNSA. The V segment lost 5 bases and the J segment 8 bases; nucleotides outside the gene matches: 10. The CDR3 length is 14 residues. CDR3 region: CASSAHRGIEEAFF. Here the CDR3 DNA reads TGTGCCAGCAGCGCCCACAGGGGGATTGAGGAAGCTTTCTTT.

V and J are TRBV24-1 and TRBJ2-7; a possible D gene is TRBD1 (8 bases). The CDR3 spans 15 residues. Germline lookup yields CDR1 KGHDR and CDR2 SFDVKD. The V and J ends lost 3 bases and 4 bases respectively, with 15 bases between them. Written as DNA, the CDR3 is TGTGCCACCAGTGATATAACAGGGGGGGATTACGAGCAGTACTTC. Protein product: CATSDITGGDYEQYF.

The chain joins TRBV20-1 to TRBJ1-5; D remains ambiguous. Trimming took off 4 bases at V and 0 bases at J, with 10 bases between the two ends. CDR3 length: 14 amino acids. Germline-derived CDR1 and CDR2 are DFQATT and SNEGSKA (reference sequence). The CDR3 DNA is TGCAGTGCTACTAAGGCAGCTAGCAATCAGCCCCAGCATTTT. It encodes CSATKAASNQPQHF.

CDR3 protein: CASTGTGGSETQYF. The CDR3 DNA is TGTGCCAGCACCGGGACAGGGGGCTCCGAGACCCAGTACTTC. V usage is TRBV12-3 or TRBV12-4 and J usage is TRBJ2-5; 12 nucleotides line up with TRBD1. The CDR3 contains 14 residues. Unmatched junction bases numbered 5, after V lost 7 bases and J lost 5 bases.

This clonotype appeared once. The gene calls are TRBV5-4 and TRBJ1-4; D may be TRBD1 (6 bases). The V gene lost 0 bases and the J gene lost 5 bases, with 8 bases spanning the gap. Germline values: CDR1 SGHNT, CDR2 YYREEE (reference sequence). The CDR3 has 14 amino acids. CDR3 sequence reads: CASSLGQANEKLFF. CDR3 in DNA: TGTGCCAGCAGCTTGGGACAGGCGAATGAAAAACTGTTTTTT.

The chain recombines TRBV2 with TRBJ1-1; D is unclear. The CDR3 is 14 residues long. CDR1 is SNHLY, CDR2 FYNNEI, per germline. Trimming left V 3 bases short and J 6 bases short, with 14 bases between. The DNA for the CDR3 is TGTGCCAGCAGTGATCGGTTCCGATCCCCTGAAGCTTTCTTT. It specifies CASSDRFRSPEAFF.

For the CDR3, the DNA is TGTGCCAGCAGTATCCACAGGGACGGTGAGCAGTTCTTC. Translated: CASSIHRDGEQFF. The chain is built from TRBV6-2 or TRBV6-3 and TRBJ2-1; perhaps TRBD1 as D (6 bases). Germline CDR1 is MNHEY and CDR2 is SVGEGT. V was shortened by 5 bases and J by 9 bases, with 14 bases between the two germline ends. CDR3 length: 13 amino acids.

J is TRBJ2-7 and V is TRBV30; no definite D call. Per germline, CDR1 GTSNPN and CDR2 SVGIG (reference sequence). CDR3 length equals 12 residues. Trimming left V 3 bases short and J 0 bases short, with 6 bases between. CDR3 sequence: CAWRSVSYEQYF. In nucleotides, the CDR3 is TGTGCCTGGAGGTCCGTCTCCTACGAGCAGTACTTC.

This chain joins TRBV20-1 and TRBJ2-3, with D perhaps matching TRBD1 (6 bases). CDR1 and CDR2 from the germline V gene are DFQATT and SNEGSKA (reference sequence). The CDR3 length is 14 residues. V gave up 4 bases and J gave up 7 bases, with 18 bases separating them. CDR3 sequence: CSATLPYRANTQYF. The CDR3 DNA sequence: TGCAGTGCTACCCTCCCATACAGGGCCAATACGCAGTATTTT.

The chain carries TRBV12-3 or TRBV12-4 and TRBJ1-2; D ambiguous. The CDR3 sequence is 14 residues long. The V end lost 0 bases, the J end lost 2 bases, and 7 bases lay between the germline ends. The CDR3 coding sequence is TGTGCCAGCAGTTTAGCCGGGCAGAACTATGGCTACACCTTC. The encoded protein is CASSLAGQNYGYTF.

The DNA of the CDR3 is TGTGCCTGGAATTCCGGTGCGGGCCTCCCGGGTACAGATACGCAGTATTTT. It is translated as CAWNSGAGLPGTDTQYF. This chain uses TRBV30 with TRBJ2-3; D might be TRBD2 (5 bases). The CDR3 runs 17 residues. Per the germline V gene, CDR1 is GTSNPN and CDR2 is SVGIG (reference sequence). The ends were cut back, 4 bases at V and 3 bases at J, with 23 bases in the middle.

On this clonotype: Compared with germline, one end of the junction differs, possibly owing to a read error. V and J are TRBV6-1 and TRBJ2-7, with TRBD1 matching 9 bases. CDR1 and CDR2 from the germline V gene are MNHNS and SASEGT. This CDR3 is 15 amino acids long. CDR3 DNA: TGCGCCAGCAGTGTGACGACAGGGGGATCGTACGAGCAGTACTTC. Translation gives CASSVTTGGSYEQYF.

This chain uses TRBV20-1 with TRBJ2-5; 9 bases are shared with TRBD1. Germline CDR1 and CDR2: DFQATT and SNEGSKA (reference sequence). CDR3 length equals 15 residues. Losses at the gene ends were 4 bases for V and 4 bases for J; bases not matched to a gene: 10. For the CDR3, the DNA is TGCAGTGCTACGATTCCGGGACAGGGCCCAGAGACCCAGTACTTC. Amino acids: CSATIPGQGPETQYF.

The V and J genes are TRBV5-1 and TRBJ2-1; 10 bases line up with TRBD1. Trimming took 9 bases from V and 5 from J; bases not matched to a gene: 11. Germline-derived CDR1 and CDR2 are SGHRS and YFSETQ. The CDR3 covers 15 residues. As DNA, the CDR3 is TGCGCCACCACCCGGGACAGGGGAGGGAACAATGAGCAGTTCTTC. It is translated as CATTRDRGGNNEQFF.

The chain recombines TRBV10-3 with TRBJ1-2; 9 nucleotides match TRBD1. The CDR3 length is 15 residues. Trimming cost V 3 bases and J 6 bases; bases outside gene matches: 8. Germline V gene sequence: CDR1 ENHRY, CDR2 SYGVKD. CDR3 protein: CAISDARTGADGYTF. The DNA for the CDR3 is TGTGCCATCAGTGATGCCCGGACAGGGGCAGATGGCTACACCTTC.

The gene calls are TRBV20-1 and TRBJ2-2; the D call may be TRBD1 or TRBD2 (5 bases each). Germline CDR1 DFQATT, CDR2 SNEGSKA (reference sequence). V lost 3 bases and J lost 1, with 12 bases in between. There are 15 residues in the CDR3. DNA of the CDR3: TGCAGTGCTAGGGGGGAGACAGTGAACACCGGGGAGCTGTTTTTT. It codes for CSARGETVNTGELFF.

The chain couples TRBV4-1 to TRBJ2-5; a weak D match, TRBD2 (5 bases). This CDR3 has 14 residues. The germline V gene encodes CDR1 MGHRA and CDR2 YSYEKL. Trimming stripped 0 bases from V and 4 bases from J, with 9 bases between. The CDR3 region has the DNA TGCGCCAGCAGCCAAGAGGGAGTCCCAGAGACCCAGTACTTC. Amino acids: CASSQEGVPETQYF.

The chain joins TRBV29-1 to TRBJ2-3, with a possible D match to TRBD2 (6 bases). V was cut by 6 bases and J by 9 bases, with 19 bases left in between. CDR3 size: 13 residues. CDR1 is SQVTM, CDR2 ANQGSEA, per germline. The CDR3 DNA reads as TGCAGCGTACAGAACATGGGGGGAGGCACGCAGTATTTT. It is translated as CSVQNMGGGTQYF.

In this sample, this clonotype turned up once. This chain joins TRBV7-9 and TRBJ1-6; the D is unclear. V was trimmed by 0 bases and J by 6 bases, leaving 9 bases between them. Per germline, CDR1 SEHNR and CDR2 FQNEAQ (reference sequence). There are 15 residues in the CDR3. The CDR3: CASSLATGVNSPLHF. For the CDR3, the DNA is TGTGCCAGCAGCTTAGCAACCGGGGTTAATTCACCCCTCCACTTT.

The chain recombines TRBV24-1 with TRBJ1-5; unclear D gene. The CDR3 has 15 residues. Trimming shortened V by 2 bases and J by 7 bases, and 14 bases separated the two germline ends. The V gene's germline CDR1 is KGHDR and CDR2 SFDVKD. The CDR3 DNA follows: TGTGCCACCAGTGATTCGCAGGCCGGCAGGCAGCCCCAGCATTTT. This encodes CATSDSQAGRQPQHF.

The chain couples TRBV7-2 to TRBJ2-5; 7 bases are a match to TRBD1. The CDR3 runs to 15 residues. Germline V lookup: CDR1 SGHTA, CDR2 FQGNSA. V lost 0 bases and J lost 5; bases outside the gene matches: 6. The CDR3 DNA follows: TGTGCCAGCAGCTTAGCGACAGGGATCCAGGAGACCCAGTACTTC. Translated, it gives CASSLATGIQETQYF.

The chain has TRBV20-1 and TRBJ2-1; the match to TRBD2 covers 11 bases. CDR1 and CDR2 (germline): DFQATT, SNEGSKA (reference sequence). The junction had 9 bases not matched to a gene; V was cut back by 5 bases and J by 9 bases. The CDR3 contains 14 residues. CDR3 region: CSADLLAGVGEQFF. The CDR3 DNA reads as TGCAGTGCTGACCTACTAGCGGGAGTTGGTGAGCAGTTCTTC.